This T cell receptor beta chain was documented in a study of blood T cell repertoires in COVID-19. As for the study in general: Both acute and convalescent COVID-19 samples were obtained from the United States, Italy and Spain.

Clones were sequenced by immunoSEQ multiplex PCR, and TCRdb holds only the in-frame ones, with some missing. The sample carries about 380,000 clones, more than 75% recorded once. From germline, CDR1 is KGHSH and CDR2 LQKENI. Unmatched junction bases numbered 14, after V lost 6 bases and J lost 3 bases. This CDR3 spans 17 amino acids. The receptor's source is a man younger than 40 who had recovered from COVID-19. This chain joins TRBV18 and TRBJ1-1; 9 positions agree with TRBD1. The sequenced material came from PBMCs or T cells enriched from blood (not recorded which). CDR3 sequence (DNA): TGTGCCAGCTCTCTTGTAAACAGGGGGCGGATCGACACTGAAGCTTTCTTT. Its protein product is CASSLVNRGRIDTEAFF.